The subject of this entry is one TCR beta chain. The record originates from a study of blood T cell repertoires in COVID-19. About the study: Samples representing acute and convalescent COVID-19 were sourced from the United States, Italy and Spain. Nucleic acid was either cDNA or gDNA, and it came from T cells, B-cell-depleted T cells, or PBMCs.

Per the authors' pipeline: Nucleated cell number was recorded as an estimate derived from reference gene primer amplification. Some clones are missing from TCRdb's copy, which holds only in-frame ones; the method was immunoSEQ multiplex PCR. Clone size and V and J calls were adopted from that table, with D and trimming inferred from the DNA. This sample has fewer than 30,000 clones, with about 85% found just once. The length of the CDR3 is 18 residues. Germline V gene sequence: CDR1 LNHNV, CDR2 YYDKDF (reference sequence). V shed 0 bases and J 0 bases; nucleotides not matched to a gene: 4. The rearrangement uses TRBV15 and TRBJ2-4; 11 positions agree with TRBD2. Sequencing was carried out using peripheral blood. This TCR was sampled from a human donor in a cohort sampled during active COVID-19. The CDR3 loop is CATSRETSGVVAKNIQYF. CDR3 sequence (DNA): TGTGCCACCAGCAGAGAGACTAGCGGGGTAGTAGCCAAAAACATTCAGTACTTC.